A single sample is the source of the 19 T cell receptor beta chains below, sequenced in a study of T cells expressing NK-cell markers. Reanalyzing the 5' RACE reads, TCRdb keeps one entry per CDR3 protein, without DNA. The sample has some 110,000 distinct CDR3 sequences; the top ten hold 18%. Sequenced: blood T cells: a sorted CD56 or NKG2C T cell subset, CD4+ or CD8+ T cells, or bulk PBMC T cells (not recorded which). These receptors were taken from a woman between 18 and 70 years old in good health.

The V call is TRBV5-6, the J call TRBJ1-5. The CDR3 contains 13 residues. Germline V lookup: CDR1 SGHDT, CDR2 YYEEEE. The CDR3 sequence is CASSFGPIGPQHF.

The CDR3: CASSITGGSNYGYTF. The genes are TRBV27 and TRBJ1-2; TCRdb reports TRBD1, a call that lacks DNA to check it against. Germline assignment: CDR1 MNHEY and CDR2 SMNVEV (reference sequence). This CDR3 contains 15 residues.

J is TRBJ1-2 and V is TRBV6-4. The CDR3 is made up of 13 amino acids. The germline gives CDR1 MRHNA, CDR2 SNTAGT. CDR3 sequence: CASSEGLSYGYTF.

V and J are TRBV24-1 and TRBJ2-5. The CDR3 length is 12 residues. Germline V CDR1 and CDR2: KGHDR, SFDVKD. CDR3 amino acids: CATSDLAETQYF.

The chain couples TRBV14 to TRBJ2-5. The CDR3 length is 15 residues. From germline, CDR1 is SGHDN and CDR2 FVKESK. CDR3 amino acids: CASSQENLATETQYF.

CDR3 in amino acids: CASGGITGGFETQYF. The rearrangement uses TRBV12-3 or TRBV12-4 and TRBJ2-5; TCRdb indicates TRBD1, and absent DNA this call remains unverified. The CDR3 sequence is 15 residues long.

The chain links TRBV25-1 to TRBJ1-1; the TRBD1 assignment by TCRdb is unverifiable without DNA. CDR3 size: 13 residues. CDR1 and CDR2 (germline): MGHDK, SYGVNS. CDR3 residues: CATQGQGAGEAFF. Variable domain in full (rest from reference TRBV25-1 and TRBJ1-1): EADIYQTPRYLVIGTGKKITLECSQTMGHDKMYWYQQDPGMELHLIHYSYGVNSTEKGDLSSESTVSRIRTEHFPLTLESARPSHTSQYLCATQGQGAGEAFFGQGTRLTVV.

This chain's CDR3 is CSATDTGELFF. The chain is built from TRBV20-1 and TRBJ2-2. The CDR3 consists of 11 residues. Looked up from germline, CDR1 is DFQATT and CDR2 is SNEGSKA (reference sequence).

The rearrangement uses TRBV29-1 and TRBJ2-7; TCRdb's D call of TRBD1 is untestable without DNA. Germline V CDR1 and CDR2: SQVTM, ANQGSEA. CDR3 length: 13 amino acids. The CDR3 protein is CSATATAAYEQYF.

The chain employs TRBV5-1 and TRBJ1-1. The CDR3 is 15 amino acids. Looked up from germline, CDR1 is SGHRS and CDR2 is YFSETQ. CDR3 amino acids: CASSLGLGSMGEAFF.

The CDR3 loop reads CASSPWNRDRNTGELFF. The V gene is TRBV18, the J gene TRBJ2-2; absent DNA, TCRdb's TRBD1 call cannot be checked. This CDR3 spans 17 amino acids. Germline V gives CDR1 KGHSH, CDR2 LQKENI.

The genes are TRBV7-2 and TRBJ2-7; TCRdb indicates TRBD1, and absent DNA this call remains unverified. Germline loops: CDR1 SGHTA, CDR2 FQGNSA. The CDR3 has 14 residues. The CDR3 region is CASSPTPSSYEQYF.

The chain's CDR3 is CASSLTVNTGELFF. The genes are TRBV5-6 and TRBJ2-2. This CDR3 contains 14 residues. Germline V gives CDR1 SGHDT, CDR2 YYEEEE.

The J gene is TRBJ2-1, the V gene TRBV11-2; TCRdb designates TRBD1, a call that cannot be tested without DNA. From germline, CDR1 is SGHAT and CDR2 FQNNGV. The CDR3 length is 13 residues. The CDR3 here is CASQYRGSYEQFF. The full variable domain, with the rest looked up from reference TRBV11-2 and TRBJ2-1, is EAGVAQSPRYKIIEKRQSVAFWCNPISGHATLYWYQQILGQGPKLLIQFQNNGVVDDSQLPKDRFSAERLKGVDSTLKIQPAKLEDSAVYLCASQYRGSYEQFFGPGTRLTVL.

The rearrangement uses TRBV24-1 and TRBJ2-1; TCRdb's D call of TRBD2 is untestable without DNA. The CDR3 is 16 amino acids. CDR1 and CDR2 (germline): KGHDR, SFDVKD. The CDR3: CATSDDSGRARNEQFF.

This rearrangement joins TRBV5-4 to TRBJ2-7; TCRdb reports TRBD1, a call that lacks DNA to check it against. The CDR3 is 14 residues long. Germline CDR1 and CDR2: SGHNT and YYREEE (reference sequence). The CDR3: CASSLWDPRFEQYF.

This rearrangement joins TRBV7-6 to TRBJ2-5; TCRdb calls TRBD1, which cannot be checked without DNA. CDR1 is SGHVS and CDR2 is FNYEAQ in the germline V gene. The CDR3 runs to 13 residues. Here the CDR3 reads CASIPWVGETQYF.

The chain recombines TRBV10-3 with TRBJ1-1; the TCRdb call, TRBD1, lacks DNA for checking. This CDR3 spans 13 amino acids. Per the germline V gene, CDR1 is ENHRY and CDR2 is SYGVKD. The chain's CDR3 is CAISSGQGTEAFF.

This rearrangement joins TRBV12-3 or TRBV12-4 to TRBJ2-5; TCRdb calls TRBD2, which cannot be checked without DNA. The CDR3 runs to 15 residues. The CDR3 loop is CASSGLAGGWETQYF.